Below, 27 T cell receptor beta chains from the same sample are listed, as sequenced in a study of brain T cells in children with intractable seizures. Generated by immunoSEQ multiplex PCR, the TCRdb table keeps only in-frame clones and is missing some. Here the sample spans just under 65,000 clones, more than 95% being singletons. The sample in question was peripheral blood, obtained at surgery. Receptor source: a boy under two years old with focal cortical dysplasia and intractable seizures.

This chain uses TRBV29-1 with TRBJ1-1, with D perhaps TRBD1 (5 bases). This CDR3 is built from 11 residues. Germline CDR1 is SQVTM and CDR2 is ANQGSEA. V lost 7 bases to trimming and J lost 1 base, with 7 bases between them. The CDR3 here is CSGTRNTEAFF. As DNA, the CDR3 is TGCAGCGGGACAAGGAACACTGAAGCTTTCTTT. Full variable domain (rest looked up from reference TRBV29-1 and TRBJ1-1): SAVISQKPSRDICQRGTSLTIQCQVDSQVTMMFWYRQQPGQSLTLIATANQGSEATYESGFVIDKFPISRPNLTFSTLTVSNMSPEDSSIYLCSGTRNTEAFFGQGTRLTVV.

The chain has TRBV4-3 and TRBJ2-1, with 12 bases that match TRBD2. With 3 bases clipped from V and 7 bases from J, the junction kept 7 bases outside the gene matches. Germline V lookup: CDR1 LGHNA, CDR2 YSLEER. The CDR3 covers 16 residues. As DNA, the CDR3 is TGCGCCAGCAGCCACCAGACTAGCGGGAGTTGGAATGAGCAGTTCTTC. Its protein product is CASSHQTSGSWNEQFF.

The CDR3 region is CASSQDWAGGNSPLHF. CDR3 nucleotides: TGCGCCAGCAGCCAAGATTGGGCGGGAGGGAATTCACCCCTCCACTTT. The chain employs TRBV4-1 and TRBJ1-6, with D hard to call. V gave up 0 bases and J gave up 7 bases, with 13 bases separating them. The CDR3 contains 16 residues. CDR1 MGHRA and CDR2 YSYEKL come from the germline V gene.

The chain links TRBV5-1 to TRBJ2-7; 11 bases match TRBD2. Germline V CDR1 and CDR2: SGHRS, YFSETQ. The J segment lost 3 bases and the V segment lost 0 bases, leaving 5 bases of the junction unmatched. There are 16 residues in the CDR3. The CDR3 loop reads CASSLATSGGFYEQYF. The CDR3, as DNA: TGCGCCAGCAGCTTGGCCACTAGCGGGGGCTTCTACGAGCAGTACTTC.

This chain connects TRBV6-1 to TRBJ1-4; D gene unclear. CDR1 and CDR2 from the germline V gene are MNHNS and SASEGT. There are 16 residues in the CDR3. The V end was cut by 3 bases, the J end by 0 bases, with 11 bases between. CDR3: CASSDLTIATNEKLFF. CDR3 DNA sequence: TGTGCCAGCAGTGATCTAACTATAGCAACTAATGAAAAACTGTTTTTT.

About this clone: One end of the junction does not line up with germline, which may come from a read error. The chain recombines TRBV12-3 or TRBV12-4 with TRBJ2-2; D is unresolved. The CDR3 sequence is 12 residues long. CDR3 sequence (DNA): TGTGCCAGCAGTAAGAACCCCGGGGAGCTGTTTTTT. As protein: CASSKNPGELFF.

The CDR3 DNA follows: TGTGCCAGCAGTCGCGAGGGCGAGCAGTACTTC. Encoded protein: CASSREGEQYF. The gene calls are TRBV6-5 and TRBJ2-7; the D gene is possibly TRBD2 (5 bases). The CDR3 is 11 residues long. V was pared by 5 bases and J by 6 bases, with 8 bases between. The germline gives CDR1 MNHEY, CDR2 SVGAGI.

The chain links TRBV27 to TRBJ2-3; no definite D call. The CDR3 is 13 amino acids. CDR1 and CDR2 (germline): MNHEY, SMNVEV (reference sequence). The germline V and J ends were trimmed by 5 bases and 2 bases, with 8 bases remaining between them. The DNA for the CDR3 is TGTGCCAGCAGTCTCCTAACCACAGATACGCAGTATTTT. Translating gives CASSLLTTDTQYF.

V usage is TRBV5-5 and J usage is TRBJ1-6; 9 bases map to TRBD1. V shed 4 bases and J 8 bases; nucleotides not matched to a gene: 4. CDR1 and CDR2 (germline): SGHKS, YYEKEE (reference sequence). CDR3 size: 14 residues. The chain's CDR3 is CASSRQGDDSPLHF. The DNA of the CDR3 is TGTGCCAGCAGCCGACAGGGGGACGATTCACCCCTCCACTTT.

This chain uses TRBV9 with TRBJ2-2, with D tentatively TRBD1 (6 bases). The germline V and J ends were trimmed by 3 bases and 7 bases, with 19 bases remaining between them. Germline lookup yields CDR1 SGDLS and CDR2 YYNGEE. The CDR3 consists of 16 residues. The chain's CDR3 is CASSGQGGRGRGELFF. CDR3 DNA: TGTGCCAGCAGCGGGCAAGGGGGTCGGGGCCGCGGGGAGCTGTTTTTT.

The chain links TRBV10-3 to TRBJ2-2; TRBD2 matches at 9 bases. In germline, CDR1 is ENHRY, CDR2 SYGVKD. V was pared by 6 bases and J by 1 base, with 0 bases of the junction left unmatched. The CDR3 spans 14 residues. The CDR3 reads CAIRTSGNTGELFF. The DNA of the CDR3 is TGTGCCATCAGGACTAGCGGGAACACCGGGGAGCTGTTTTTT.

This clone was seen once. This sequence joins TRBV9 and TRBJ2-7; D uncertain. Germline-derived CDR1 and CDR2 are SGDLS and YYNGEE. The CDR3 has 11 residues. V lost 4 bases, J lost 3 bases, and 5 bases lay in between. The DNA for the CDR3 is TGTGCCAGCAGCCCGGGCTACGAGCAGTACTTC. This encodes CASSPGYEQYF.

This chain joins TRBV19 and TRBJ2-7; D gene uncertain. The CDR3 loop spans 19 amino acids. From germline, CDR1 is LNHDA and CDR2 SQIVND (reference sequence). Trimming took off 3 bases at V and 3 bases at J, with 27 bases between the two ends. The CDR3 DNA reads as TGTGCCAGTAGTATCCAGACTTCCTTCAAACCGGTAGGGCACTACGAGCAGTACTTC. Amino acid sequence: CASSIQTSFKPVGHYEQYF.

The chain employs TRBV10-3 and TRBJ2-6; the match to TRBD2 covers 9 bases. V lost 8 bases to trimming and J lost 0 bases; unmatched junction nucleotides: 8. The CDR3 has 17 residues. Germline CDR1 reads ENHRY; CDR2 reads SYGVKD. For the CDR3, the DNA is TGTGCCATCTCCGGGTTGCGGGGGGGCTCTGGGGCCAACGTCCTGACTTTC. Encoded protein: CAISGLRGGSGANVLTF.

The rearrangement links TRBV10-3 to TRBJ2-5; 10 nucleotides line up with TRBD1. Germline loops: CDR1 ENHRY, CDR2 SYGVKD. The CDR3 has 13 amino acids. The J segment lost 8 bases and the V segment lost 2 bases, leaving 2 bases of the junction unmatched. This chain's CDR3 is CAISEGTGVTQYF. Written as DNA, the CDR3 is TGTGCCATCAGTGAGGGGACAGGGGTAACCCAGTACTTC.

This sequence joins TRBV7-6 and TRBJ2-7, with a tentative D call TRBD2 (5 bases). V lost 0 bases and J lost 4, with 13 bases in between. The CDR3 loop spans 15 amino acids. Per the germline V gene, CDR1 is SGHVS and CDR2 is FNYEAQ. The CDR3 spells CASSLAAKVAYEQYF. The CDR3 coding sequence is TGTGCCAGCAGCTTAGCAGCCAAGGTAGCGTACGAGCAGTACTTC.

The chain is built from TRBV7-9 and TRBJ2-3; D perhaps matches TRBD2 (5 bases). This CDR3 is built from 16 residues. Germline CDR1 is SEHNR and CDR2 is FQNEAQ (reference sequence). V lost 0 bases to trimming and J lost 0 bases, with 10 bases between them. The CDR3 DNA reads as TGTGCCAGCAGCTTAGCCGAGGGTGGTAGCACAGATACGCAGTATTTT. Residues: CASSLAEGGSTDTQYF.

The chain carries TRBV11-2 and TRBJ1-3; unclear D gene. Germline CDR1 reads SGHAT; CDR2 reads FQNNGV. V lost 2 bases and J 0 bases, leaving 11 bases between the germline ends. CDR3 length: 16 amino acids. CDR3 protein: CASSLIPPGSGNTIYF. DNA of the CDR3: TGTGCCAGCAGCTTAATCCCCCCTGGCTCTGGAAACACCATATATTTT. The entire variable domain, with the rest obtained from reference TRBV11-2 and TRBJ1-3, is as follows: EAGVAQSPRYKIIEKRQSVAFWCNPISGHATLYWYQQILGQGPKLLIQFQNNGVVDDSQLPKDRFSAERLKGVDSTLKIQPAKLEDSAVYLCASSLIPPGSGNTIYFGEGSWLTVV.

The genes are TRBV19 and TRBJ2-7, with 10 bases fitting TRBD2. V trimming: 4 bases; J trimming: 4 bases; junction bases outside the gene matches: 4. Germline V lookup: CDR1 LNHDA, CDR2 SQIVND (reference sequence). The CDR3 has 14 amino acids. The CDR3 here is CASSTSGRGYEQYF. The CDR3 nucleotides read TGTGCCAGTAGTACTAGCGGGAGAGGTTACGAGCAGTACTTC.

The chain couples TRBV7-9 to TRBJ2-7; TRBD1 might be the D (5 bases). V lost 6 bases and J lost 3, with 18 bases in between. The germline V gene has CDR1 SEHNR and CDR2 FQNEAQ (reference sequence). The CDR3 is 15 amino acids. CDR3 nucleotides: TGTGCCAGCAGTCGAGGCCAGGGCCGGTTCTACGAGCAGTACTTC. Translated: CASSRGQGRFYEQYF.

The chain carries TRBV7-9 and TRBJ2-7; the match to TRBD2 covers 7 bases. Looked up from germline, CDR1 is SEHNR and CDR2 is FQNEAQ (reference sequence). J lost 4 bases, V lost 2 bases, and 11 bases had no gene match. There are 16 residues in the CDR3. Here the CDR3 reads CASSLSSGARGYEQYF. In nucleotides, the CDR3 is TGTGCCAGCAGCTTATCCAGCGGGGCTAGGGGTTACGAGCAGTACTTC.

This chain connects TRBV11-1 to TRBJ2-5, with TRBD2 matching over 11 bases. CDR1 and CDR2 (germline): SGHAT, FQDESV (reference sequence). The trim removed 3 bases at V and 5 bases at J, leaving 5 bases unmatched. The CDR3 length is 15 residues. CDR3 sequence reads: CASSFTTSGKETQYF. CDR3 coding DNA: TGTGCCAGCAGCTTTACGACTAGCGGGAAGGAGACCCAGTACTTC.

The V and J genes are TRBV19 and TRBJ2-1, with D perhaps matching TRBD2 (6 bases). Germline V CDR1 and CDR2: LNHDA, SQIVND (reference sequence). The CDR3 has 15 residues. V shed 10 bases and J shed 9 bases, with 25 bases lying between them. Here the CDR3 reads CATSAAQSGESEQFF. The DNA for the CDR3 is TGTGCCACTTCAGCAGCCCAATCGGGGGAGAGTGAGCAGTTCTTC.

This clone came up once. This rearrangement joins TRBV5-5 to TRBJ2-7, with 10 bases that match TRBD1. V lost 2 bases, J lost 2 bases, and 1 base stayed unmatched. Germline V gene data show CDR1 as SGHKS and CDR2 as YYEKEE (reference sequence). CDR3 length: 14 amino acids. CDR3 sequence (DNA): TGTGCCAGCAGCTTAGGACAGGGGGCCTACGAGCAGTACTTC. It translates to CASSLGQGAYEQYF.

The rearrangement uses TRBV4-2 and TRBJ2-1, with unresolved D. Germline CDR1 and CDR2: LGHNA and YNFKEQ. V lost 0 bases to trimming and J lost 7 bases, with 7 bases between them. The CDR3 totals 13 residues. The CDR3 DNA follows: TGTGCCAGCAGCCAAGATATGTTAAATGAGCAGTTCTTC. Amino acid sequence: CASSQDMLNEQFF.

This chain joins TRBV28 and TRBJ1-1; 7 nucleotides match TRBD1. In germline, CDR1 is MDHEN, CDR2 SYDVKM. This CDR3 comprises 13 residues. J was trimmed by 5 bases and V by 2 bases; bases with no gene match: 2. The chain's CDR3 is CASSLAGGTEAFF. The CDR3 nucleotides read TGTGCCAGCAGTTTAGCAGGGGGGACTGAAGCTTTCTTT. Filled out from reference TRBV28 and TRBJ1-1, the complete variable domain reads DVKVTQSSRYLVKRTGEKVFLECVQDMDHENMFWYRQDPGLGLRLIYFSYDVKMKEKGDIPEGYSVSREKKERFSLILESASTNQTSMYLCASSLAGGTEAFFGQGTRLTVV.

The J gene is TRBJ2-7, the V gene TRBV18; D perhaps matches TRBD2 (6 bases). CDR3 length equals 16 residues. V was pared by 2 bases and J by 3 bases, with 17 bases between. Germline V CDR1 and CDR2: KGHSH, LQKENI. As DNA, the CDR3 is TGTGCCAGCTCACCAACCGGGACTCCGGTTGGCTACGAGCAGTACTTC. Protein product: CASSPTGTPVGYEQYF.